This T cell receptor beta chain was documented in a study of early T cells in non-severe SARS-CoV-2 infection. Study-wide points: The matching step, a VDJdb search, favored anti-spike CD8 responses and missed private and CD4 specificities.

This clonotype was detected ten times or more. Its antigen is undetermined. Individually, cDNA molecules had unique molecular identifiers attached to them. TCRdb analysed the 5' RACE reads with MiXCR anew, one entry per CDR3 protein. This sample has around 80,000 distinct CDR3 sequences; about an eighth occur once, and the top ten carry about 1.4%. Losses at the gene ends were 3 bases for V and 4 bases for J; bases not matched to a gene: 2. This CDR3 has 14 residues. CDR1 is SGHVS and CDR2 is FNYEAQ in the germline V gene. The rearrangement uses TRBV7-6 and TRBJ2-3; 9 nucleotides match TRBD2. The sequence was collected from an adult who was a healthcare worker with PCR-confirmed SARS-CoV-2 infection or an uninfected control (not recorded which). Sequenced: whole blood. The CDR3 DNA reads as TGTGCCAGCAGCTTGGCGGGGGGGGCAGATACGCAGTATTTT. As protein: CASSLAGGADTQYF.